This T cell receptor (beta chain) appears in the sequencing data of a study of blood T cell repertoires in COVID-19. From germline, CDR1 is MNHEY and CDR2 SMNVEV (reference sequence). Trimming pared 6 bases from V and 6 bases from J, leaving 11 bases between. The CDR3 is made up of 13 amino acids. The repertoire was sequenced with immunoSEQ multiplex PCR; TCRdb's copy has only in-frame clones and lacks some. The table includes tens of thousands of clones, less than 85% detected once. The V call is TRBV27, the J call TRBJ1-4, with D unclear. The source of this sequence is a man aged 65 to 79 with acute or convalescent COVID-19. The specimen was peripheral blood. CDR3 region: CASRENFDEKLFF. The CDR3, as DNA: TGTGCCAGCAGGGAGAACTTTGATGAAAAACTGTTTTTT.